The present entry profiles one TCR beta chain with its context. The CDR3 sequence is 17 residues long. With 2 bases clipped from V and 1 base from J, the junction kept 6 bases outside the gene matches. Germline V CDR1 and CDR2: MDHEN, SYDVKM. The entry originates in a study of blood T cell repertoires in COVID-19. Looking at the study overall: The origin of the acute and convalescent COVID-19 samples was the United States, Italy and Spain. The cDNA or gDNA used as material had been derived from T cells, B-cell-depleted T cells, or PBMCs.

In the authors' methods: Estimated nucleated cell counts came from reference gene primer amplification. The assay was immunoSEQ multiplex PCR, and TCRdb's table has in-frame clones only and misses some. V and J calls plus clone size are reproduced from that table; the DNA served to infer D and trimming. The profile covers about 81,000 clones, with 90% to 95% appearing a single time and under 2.5% taken by the ten largest. This clonotype was sampled from a woman in her forties or fifties in a cohort sampled during active COVID-19. The sample taken for sequencing was peripheral blood. The chain carries TRBV28 and TRBJ2-3, with 10 bases lining up with TRBD1. CDR3 sequence (DNA): TGTGCCAGCAGTTTACTCCCCGGGACAGGGGGCACAGATACGCAGTATTTT. This encodes CASSLLPGTGGTDTQYF. Combining the CDR3 with reference TRBV28 and TRBJ2-3 gives the whole variable domain DVKVTQSSRYLVKRTGEKVFLECVQDMDHENMFWYRQDPGLGLRLIYFSYDVKMKEKGDIPEGYSVSREKKERFSLILESASTNQTSMYLCASSLLPGTGGTDTQYFGPGTRLTVL.